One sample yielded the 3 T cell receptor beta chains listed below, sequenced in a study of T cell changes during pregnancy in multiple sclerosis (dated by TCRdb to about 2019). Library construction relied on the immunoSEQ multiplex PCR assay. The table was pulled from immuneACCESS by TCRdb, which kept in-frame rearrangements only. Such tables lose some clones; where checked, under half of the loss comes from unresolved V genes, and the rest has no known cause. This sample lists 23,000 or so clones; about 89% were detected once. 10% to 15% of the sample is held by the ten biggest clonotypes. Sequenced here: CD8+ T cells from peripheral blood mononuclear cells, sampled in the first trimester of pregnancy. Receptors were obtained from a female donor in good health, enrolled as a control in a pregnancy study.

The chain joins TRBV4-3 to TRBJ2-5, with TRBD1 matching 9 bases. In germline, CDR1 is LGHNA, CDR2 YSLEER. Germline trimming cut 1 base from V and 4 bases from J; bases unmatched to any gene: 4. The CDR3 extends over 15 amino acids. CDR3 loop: CASSQATGGGETQYF. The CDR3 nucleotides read TGCGCCAGCAGCCAAGCCACAGGGGGCGGAGAGACCCAGTACTTC.

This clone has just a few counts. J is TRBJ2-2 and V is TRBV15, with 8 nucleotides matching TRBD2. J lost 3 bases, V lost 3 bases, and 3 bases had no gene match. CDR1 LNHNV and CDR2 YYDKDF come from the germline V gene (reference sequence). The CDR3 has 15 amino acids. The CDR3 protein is CATSSGGADTGELFF. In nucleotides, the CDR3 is TGTGCCACCAGCAGCGGGGGGGCCGACACCGGGGAGCTGTTTTTT.

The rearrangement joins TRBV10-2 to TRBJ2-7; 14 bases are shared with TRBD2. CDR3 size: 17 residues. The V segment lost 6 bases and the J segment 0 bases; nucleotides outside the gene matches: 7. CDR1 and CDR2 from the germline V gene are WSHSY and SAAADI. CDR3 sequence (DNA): TGCGCCAGCAGAGGGGGACTAGCGGGGGAACTCTCCTACGAGCAGTACTTC. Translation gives CASRGGLAGELSYEQYF.